This T cell receptor (beta chain) was sequenced in a study of CD8+CD57+ T cells in acquired aplastic anemia listed by TCRdb under 2018. A note on the overall study: DNA extracted from sorted CD4+ and CD8+ cells had a mean of about 3.2 ug, with a range of roughly 0.19 to 27.4 ug. Healthy donor samples averaged approximately 10 million reads for CD4+ and around 12 million for CD8+ cells. General findings and caveats noted by the study authors: No significant difference in CD8+ Simpson's diversity was found between patients and healthy controls (P=0.060). Around 30 CD8+ CDR3 sequences were shared between patients and controls but appeared highly expressed in patients and within their immunodominant clones.

Genomic DNA was used as template for profiling of TCR beta VDJ combinations and CDR3 sequences. TCR repertoire sequencing was run on an Illumina HiSeq 2000. Concerning the study's data processing: Repertoires were assessed using TRBV/TRBJ rearrangement plots, CDR3 size and DJ length profiles, and Simpson's diversity index. The most abundant DNA sequence in the deep sequencing data was defined as the immunodominant clone. CDR3 amino acid sequences were checked for sharing between subjects and were compared against published repertoires and the VDJdb database. Starting from the raw public reads, TCRdb applied fastp trimming at Q25, assembled clones with MiXCR and retained in-frame beta chains. CDR3 protein sequences are deduplicated, and each keeps its most common genes and DNA. In this record, the V and J calls reflect TCRdb's handling and not the investigators' own analysis. The sample table contains 400,000 to 450,000 distinct CDR3 sequences; only one count was recorded for about 70% of them. Together, the top ten hold approximately 3.8% of the sample.

The study deep-sequenced TCR repertoires of sorted CD4+ and CD8+ blood T cells from severe aplastic anemia patients and healthy subjects. Ficoll-Paque density gradient centrifugation was used to isolate peripheral blood mononuclear cells. Before DNA extraction, CD4+ and CD8+ T cells were sorted with FACS or magnetic beads. The junction shows trimming of 4 bases on V and 2 bases on J, plus 7 bases between the germline ends. From cysteine to phenylalanine, the CDR3 is 13 amino acids long. The read is trimmed to its CDR3 DNA, 39 bases read in frame from base 1. To note about this clonotype: No cognate antigen has been identified for it. It has no much larger one-base neighbor in the sample; base qualities were not kept.

The sequenced material came from sorted CD4+, CD8+, or CD8+CD57+ T cells (not recorded which) from PBMCs. This receptor was obtained from a human donor in good health, serving as a control. Here the chain combines TRBV12-3 or TRBV12-4 and TRBJ2-3; the D gene is perhaps TRBD2, on 6 matching bases. The DNA sequence follows: TGTGCCAGCAGTTCGGGAGACACAGATACGCAGTATTTT. It translates as CASSSGDTDTQYF.